This TCR beta chain is from a study of technical replicates of blood from several donors. Germline lookup yields CDR1 SEHNR and CDR2 FQNEAQ (reference sequence). Trimming cost V 5 bases and J 4 bases; bases outside gene matches: 11. There are 18 residues in the CDR3. The repertoire was sequenced with immunoSEQ multiplex PCR; TCRdb's copy has only in-frame clones and lacks some. The sample lists just over 55,000 clones; roughly 95% were seen once. The origin of this receptor is a human donor in good health. Some clones in this sample may be carry-over from other donors' samples. What was sequenced was PBMCs. The V and J genes are TRBV7-9 and TRBJ2-6, with 10 nucleotides matching TRBD1. CDR3 amino acids: CASSPRTGGVGGANVLTF. In DNA form, the CDR3 reads TGTGCCAGCAGCCCCCGGACAGGGGGTGTTGGAGGGGCCAACGTCCTGACTTTC. Combining the CDR3 with reference TRBV7-9 and TRBJ2-6 gives the whole variable domain DTGVSQNPRHKITKRGQNVTFRCDPISEHNRLYWYRQTLGQGPEFLTYFQNEAQLEKSRLLSDRFSAERPKGSFSTLEIQRTEQGDSAMYLCASSPRTGGVGGANVLTFGAGSRLTVL.